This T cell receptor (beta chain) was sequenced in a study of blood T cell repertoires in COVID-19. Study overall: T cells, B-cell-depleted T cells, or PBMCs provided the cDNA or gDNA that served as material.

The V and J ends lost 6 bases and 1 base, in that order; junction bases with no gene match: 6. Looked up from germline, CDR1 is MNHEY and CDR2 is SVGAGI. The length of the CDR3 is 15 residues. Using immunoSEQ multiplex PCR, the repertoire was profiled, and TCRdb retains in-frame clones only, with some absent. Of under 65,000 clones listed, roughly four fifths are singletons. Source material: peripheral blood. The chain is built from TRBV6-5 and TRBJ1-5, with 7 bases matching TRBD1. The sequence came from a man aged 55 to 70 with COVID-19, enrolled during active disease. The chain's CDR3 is CASRRQGRSNQPQHF. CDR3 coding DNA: TGTGCCAGCAGGCGACAGGGTCGGAGCAATCAGCCCCAGCATTTT.